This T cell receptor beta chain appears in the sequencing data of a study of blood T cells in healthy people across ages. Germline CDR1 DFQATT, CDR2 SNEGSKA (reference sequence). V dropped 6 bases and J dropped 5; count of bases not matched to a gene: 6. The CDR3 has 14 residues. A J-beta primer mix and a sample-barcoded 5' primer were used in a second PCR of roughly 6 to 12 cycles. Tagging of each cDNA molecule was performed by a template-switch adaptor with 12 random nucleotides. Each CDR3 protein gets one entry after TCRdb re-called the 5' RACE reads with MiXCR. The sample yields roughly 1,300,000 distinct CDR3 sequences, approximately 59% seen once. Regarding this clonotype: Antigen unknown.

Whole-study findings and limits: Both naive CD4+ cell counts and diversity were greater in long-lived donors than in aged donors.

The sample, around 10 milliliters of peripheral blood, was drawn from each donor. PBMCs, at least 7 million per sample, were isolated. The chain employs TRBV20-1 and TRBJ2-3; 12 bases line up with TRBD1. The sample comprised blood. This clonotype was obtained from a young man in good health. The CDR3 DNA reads TGCAGTGCGCGGGACAGGGGGCAAGTAGATACGCAGTATTTT. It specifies CSARDRGQVDTQYF.